This is a list of T cell receptor beta chains from one sample in a study of shared clonotypes between healthy human individuals. Measured with immunoSEQ multiplex PCR; TCRdb has only the in-frame clones, and not every one. The data contain some 2,000,000 clones, roughly 96% of them singletons. Material: naive CD4+ T cells sorted from blood. These receptors came from a man between 18 and 35 years old in good health. Each CDR3 is given with its conserved first and last residue. D genes are given only for firm matches. Size is omitted from some rows. Given values are once, few, many or a class for expanded clones.

-	TRBV4-1	-	16	TRBJ1-1	TGCGCCAGCAGCCAGACAAGGGTAGGCTGGGGGAATGAAGCTTTCTTT	CASSQTRVGWGNEAFF
TRBD1	TRBV28	-	13	TRBJ1-2	TGTGCCAGCAGTCTACAGGGGGTGGCTGGCTACACCTTC	CASSLQGVAGYTF
-	TRBV6-1	-	15	TRBJ1-4	TGTGCCAGCAGTGGGGGGCTAGGATCTAATGAAAAACTGTTTTTT	CASSGGLGSNEKLFF
-	TRBV5-4	-	14	TRBJ1-2	TGTGCCAGCAGCTCCCCGGGGGTCGCCTATGGCTACACCTTC	CASSSPGVAYGYTF
TRBD1	TRBV7-2	once	15	TRBJ1-1	TGTGCCAGCAGCCCAAGACAGGGGGCGAACACTGAAGCTTTCTTT	CASSPRQGANTEAFF
-	TRBV10-3	-	13	TRBJ2-5	TGTGCCATCAGTGTCGGGCAGCAAGAGACCCAGTACTTC	CAISVGQQETQYF
-	TRBV2	-	15	TRBJ2-4	TGTGCCAGCCAAGCAGGACCGGCCCTTGGGAACATTCAGTACTTC	CASQAGPALGNIQYF
TRBD2	TRBV4-1	-	16	TRBJ2-3	TGCGCCAGCAGCCAAGTTGGTGCTAGCGGGGAAGATACGCAGTATTTT	CASSQVGASGEDTQYF
-	TRBV5-1	once	13	TRBJ2-5	TGCGCCAGCAGCGGGGACTCGCTGGGGACCCAGTACTTC	CASSGDSLGTQYF
-	TRBV18	once	14	TRBJ2-2	TGTGCCAGCTCACCATCGATAGGACCCCAGGAGCTGTTTTTT	CASSPSIGPQELFF
TRBD1	TRBV30	-	14	TRBJ2-7	TGTGCCTGGAACAAGGGACAGGGCCTCTACGAGCAGTACTTC	CAWNKGQGLYEQYF
TRBD2	TRBV10-3	-	15	TRBJ2-7	TGTGCCATCAGTGAGTCCCTAGCGGTAAACTACGAGCAGTACTTC	CAISESLAVNYEQYF
TRBD1	TRBV5-4	-	16	TRBJ2-1	TGTGCCAGCAGCTCACAGAGGGACAGGGGCTACAATGAGCAGTTCTTC	CASSSQRDRGYNEQFF
-	TRBV7-2	-	12	TRBJ1-5	TGTGCCAGCAGCCTTCAAAATCAGCCCCAGCATTTT	CASSLQNQPQHF
-	TRBV11-2	-	15	TRBJ1-4	TGTGCCAGCAGCTTCCAGTTGGGGAGGGTTGAAAAACTGTTTTTT	CASSFQLGRVEKLFF
TRBD2	TRBV2	many	13	TRBJ2-7	TGTGCCGCCCAACTAGCGAACTCCTACGAGCAGTACTTC	CAAQLANSYEQYF
-	TRBV19	once	15	TRBJ2-3	TGTGCCAGTAGTATAGGGACGACAGAGACAGATACGCAGTATTTT	CASSIGTTETDTQYF
-	TRBV6-6	few	15	TRBJ2-5	TGTGCCAGCACCGTCTTAGGGGGGGCCGGGGAGACCCAGTACTTC	CASTVLGGAGETQYF
-	TRBV18	-	16	TRBJ2-2	TGTGCCAGCTCACCACTCACGCAGGCGAACACCGGGGAGCTGTTTTTT	CASSPLTQANTGELFF
TRBD2	TRBV2	-	17	TRBJ2-3	TGTGCCAGCAGTGAAGGGTCTTCGCGGGGGGCCACAGATACGCAGTATTTT	CASSEGSSRGATDTQYF
-	TRBV18	-	13	TRBJ1-1	TGTGCCAGCTCTATAGGCGGGAACACTGAAGCTTTCTTT	CASSIGGNTEAFF
TRBD1	TRBV2	-	14	TRBJ2-2	TGTGCCAGCAGGGACAGGCATTACACCGGGGAGCTGTTTTTT	CASRDRHYTGELFF
-	TRBV2	-	11	TRBJ1-4	TGTGCCAGCAGCAGGGAAGGAAAACTGTTTTTT	CASSREGKLFF
-	TRBV5-1	-	16	TRBJ2-3	TGCGCCAGCAGCTTGGAGGGGTACTTGCGAGGAGATACGCAGTATTTT	CASSLEGYLRGDTQYF
TRBD2	TRBV6-5	-	13	TRBJ2-5	TGTGCCAGCAGTCGTAGCGGGGAGAAGACCCAGTACTTC	CASSRSGEKTQYF
TRBD1	TRBV5-1	-	15	TRBJ1-5	TGCGCCAGCAGCAGGACAGGCGATTACAATCAGCCCCAGCATTTT	CASSRTGDYNQPQHF